This passage covers 18 T cell receptor beta chains from one sample sequenced in a study of sequential checkpoint blockade in melanoma. The treatment is: randomized to nivolumab then ipilimumab (arm A) or the reverse (arm B). The repertoire was sequenced with immunoSEQ multiplex PCR; TCRdb's copy has only in-frame clones and lacks some. The sample includes some 22,000 clones, about four fifths of them seen just once. The starting material was CD8+ T cells sorted from blood (inferred from file names), obtained from a patient given nivolumab and ipilimumab in sequence. The receptors were sampled from a human donor with melanoma.

This clone was recorded a few times. The chain recombines TRBV5-1 with TRBJ1-1; D is perhaps TRBD1 (5 bases). V gave up 2 bases and J gave up 6 bases, with 26 bases separating them. This CDR3 contains 18 residues. Per the germline V gene, CDR1 is SGHRS and CDR2 is YFSETQ. The CDR3 DNA sequence: TGCGCCAGCAGCTTCAGGAAAATGGGGCAGCTGCCCGACGCTGAAGCTTTCTTT. This translates into CASSFRKMGQLPDAEAFF.

The CDR3 spells CASSFRTGDLTDTQYF. In nucleotides, the CDR3 is TGTGCCAGCAGCTTCCGGACAGGGGACCTCACAGATACGCAGTATTTT. The genes are TRBV7-6 and TRBJ2-3; 9 nucleotides agree with TRBD1. The CDR3 is 16 amino acids. V shed 3 bases and J 2 bases; nucleotides not matched to a gene: 6. CDR1 and CDR2 from the germline V gene are SGHVS and FNYEAQ. Full variable domain (missing parts from reference TRBV7-6 and TRBJ2-3): GAGVSQSPRYKVTKRGQDVALRCDPISGHVSLYWYRQALGQGPEFLTYFNYEAQQDKSGLPNDRFSAERPEGSISTLTIQRTEQRDSAMYRCASSFRTGDLTDTQYFGPGTRLTVL.

This chain connects TRBV2 to TRBJ2-4; 8 bases agree with TRBD1. Trimming at V came to 2 bases and at J to 12 bases, leaving 9 bases not matched to a gene. CDR1 and CDR2 (germline): SNHLY, FYNNEI. This CDR3 is built from 14 residues. The CDR3 sequence: CASSEQGAAPSQYF. The CDR3 region has the DNA TGTGCCAGCAGTGAACAGGGGGCGGCCCCCTCTCAGTACTTC.

The chain has TRBV28 and TRBJ2-3; 10 bases match TRBD2. J gave up 3 bases and V 4 bases, and 10 bases lay outside the gene matches. Germline assignment: CDR1 MDHEN and CDR2 SYDVKM. This CDR3 comprises 17 residues. CDR3: CASSSTLAGAGTDTQYF. The CDR3 DNA sequence: TGTGCCAGCAGTTCCACCCTAGCGGGAGCGGGGACAGATACGCAGTATTTT.

The V gene is TRBV5-5, the J gene TRBJ2-7, with 9 bases fitting TRBD1. V was pared by 3 bases and J by 3 bases, with 10 bases of the junction left unmatched. From germline, CDR1 is SGHKS and CDR2 YYEKEE (reference sequence). CDR3 length equals 16 residues. In nucleotides, the CDR3 is TGTGCCAGCAGCTCTCTTCCGGGACAGGGTAACTACGAGCAGTACTTC. This gives the protein CASSSLPGQGNYEQYF.

This rearrangement joins TRBV5-4 to TRBJ1-2, with D unclear. CDR1 SGHNT and CDR2 YYREEE come from the germline V gene (reference sequence). Trimming stripped 0 bases from V and 3 bases from J, with 15 bases between. The CDR3 is 16 amino acids. The CDR3 protein is CASSLGLGEQYYGYTF. The CDR3 bases are TGTGCCAGCAGCTTGGGTCTTGGAGAACAATACTATGGCTACACCTTC.

The chain carries TRBV5-6 and TRBJ2-5; TRBD2 aligns across 10 bases. Trimming removed 0 bases from V and 7 bases from J; junction bases left unmatched: 3. The CDR3 contains 14 residues. Germline lookup yields CDR1 SGHDT and CDR2 YYEEEE. CDR3 nucleotide sequence: TGTGCCAGCAGCTTGGGGGGACTAGCGAGGACCCAGTACTTC. Its translation: CASSLGGLARTQYF.

The chain combines TRBV11-2 with TRBJ2-7; 8 nucleotides line up with TRBD2. With 3 bases clipped from V and 3 bases from J, the junction kept 4 bases outside the gene matches. This CDR3 is 14 amino acids long. In germline, CDR1 is SGHAT, CDR2 FQNNGV. Written as DNA, the CDR3 is TGTGCCAGCAGCTTGCAACTAGCGGACTACGAGCAGTACTTC. It yields the protein CASSLQLADYEQYF.

The V and J genes are TRBV27 and TRBJ2-7; TRBD2 might be the D (7 bases). Germline CDR1 reads MNHEY; CDR2 reads SMNVEV (reference sequence). The CDR3 runs 15 residues. The ends were cut back, 5 bases at V and 1 base at J, with 15 bases in the middle. CDR3 loop: CASSPLGGLSYEQYF. The CDR3 DNA is TGTGCCAGCAGTCCGCTCGGGGGGCTGTCCTACGAGCAGTACTTC.

In its sample, this clone was seen once. The chain is built from TRBV27 and TRBJ2-7; a weak D match, TRBD2 (6 bases). Trimming took 1 base from V and 6 from J, leaving 16 bases between them. The CDR3 covers 15 residues. Germline loops: CDR1 MNHEY, CDR2 SMNVEV (reference sequence). The CDR3 loop reads CASSLLEGRVAEQYF. DNA for the CDR3: TGTGCCAGCAGTTTATTGGAGGGCAGGGTTGCCGAGCAGTACTTC.

The chain recombines TRBV13 with TRBJ2-1, with 7 bases aligning to TRBD2. Germline-derived CDR1 and CDR2 are PRHDT and FYEKMQ (reference sequence). Trimming took 4 bases from V and 3 from J; bases not matched to a gene: 6. The CDR3 extends over 15 amino acids. The CDR3 loop reads CASSSRVAGYNEQFF. The CDR3 DNA reads TGTGCCAGCAGCTCCAGAGTAGCGGGCTACAATGAGCAGTTCTTC.

V gene TRBV7-9 combines with J gene TRBJ1-1, with no clear D. Trimming took 2 bases from V and 1 from J, leaving 2 bases between them. The CDR3 extends over 12 amino acids. The germline CDR1 and CDR2 sequences are SEHNR and FQNEAQ (reference sequence). The chain's CDR3 is CASSLQNTEAFF. CDR3 bases: TGTGCCAGCAGCTTACAGAACACTGAAGCTTTCTTT.

The chain uses TRBV27 and TRBJ2-1; 11 bases align to TRBD2. The CDR3 runs 14 residues. CDR1 MNHEY and CDR2 SMNVEV come from the germline V gene (reference sequence). Trimming took 6 bases from V and 6 from J; bases not matched to a gene: 4. CDR3 bases: TGTGCCAGCAGACTAGCGGGAGCCATCAATGAGCAGTTCTTC. Amino acid sequence: CASRLAGAINEQFF.

V usage is TRBV9 and J usage is TRBJ2-7, with TRBD1 matching 10 bases. Germline V lookup: CDR1 SGDLS, CDR2 YYNGEE. This CDR3 has 14 amino acids. J was trimmed by 6 bases and V by 3 bases; bases with no gene match: 6. CDR3 loop: CASSDGTGVGEQYF. The CDR3 DNA follows: TGTGCCAGCAGCGACGGGACAGGGGTGGGCGAGCAGTACTTC.

The chain recombines TRBV7-9 with TRBJ2-7, with TRBD1 as a possible D gene (5 bases). The CDR3 contains 15 residues. V was clipped by 3 bases and J by 0 bases, with 12 bases between them. Germline assignment: CDR1 SEHNR and CDR2 FQNEAQ (reference sequence). The CDR3, as DNA: TGTGCCAGCAGCTTCCTCAGGGCCATCTCCTACGAGCAGTACTTC. Protein: CASSFLRAISYEQYF.

The chain couples TRBV28 to TRBJ1-5; the D is unclear. From germline, CDR1 is MDHEN and CDR2 SYDVKM. This CDR3 comprises 10 residues. The germline V and J ends were trimmed by 6 bases and 10 bases, with 7 bases remaining between them. The CDR3 DNA sequence: TGTGCCAGCAGCTTCGGTCCCCAGCATTTT. Protein: CASSFGPQHF.

The rearrangement joins TRBV5-1 to TRBJ1-1; D uncertain. Trimming removed 5 bases at V and 5 bases at J, with 10 bases between. This CDR3 spans 12 amino acids. CDR1 and CDR2 (germline): SGHRS, YFSETQ. The CDR3 DNA reads TGCGCCAGCAGTTATAGTTCAACTGAAGCTTTCTTT. Protein sequence: CASSYSSTEAFF.

The table lists this clone with a few counts. V gene TRBV7-9 combines with J gene TRBJ2-7; 7 nucleotides align to TRBD1. The CDR3 is made up of 16 amino acids. CDR1 and CDR2 from the germline V gene are SEHNR and FQNEAQ (reference sequence). After removal of 5 bases from V and 5 bases from J, the junction contained 15 bases not matched to a gene. CDR3 DNA sequence: TGTGCCAGCAGCGTCCCGACAGGGAAAGGGACCGACGAGCAGTACTTC. The encoded protein is CASSVPTGKGTDEQYF.